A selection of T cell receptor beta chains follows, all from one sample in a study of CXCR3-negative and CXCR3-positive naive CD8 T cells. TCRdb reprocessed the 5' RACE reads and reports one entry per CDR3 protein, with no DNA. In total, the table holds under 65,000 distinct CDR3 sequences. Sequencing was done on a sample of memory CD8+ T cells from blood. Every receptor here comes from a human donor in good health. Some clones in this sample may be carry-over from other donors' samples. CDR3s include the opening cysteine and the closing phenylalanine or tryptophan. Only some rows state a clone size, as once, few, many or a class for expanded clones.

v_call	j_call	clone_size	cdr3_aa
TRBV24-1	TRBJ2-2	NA	CATRGTDVTGELFF
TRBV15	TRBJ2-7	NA	CATSREGVGAEQYF
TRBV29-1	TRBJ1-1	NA	CSVMGPFPEAFF
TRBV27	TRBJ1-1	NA	CASQQGLDTEAFF
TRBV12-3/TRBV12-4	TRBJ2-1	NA	CASSTASGSVSNEQFF
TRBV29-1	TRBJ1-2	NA	CSVEETSTNYGYTF
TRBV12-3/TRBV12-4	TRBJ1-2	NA	CASSLRQDYGYTF
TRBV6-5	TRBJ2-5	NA	CASTFGGAWETQYF
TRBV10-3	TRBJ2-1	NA	CAISEEASGRSNEQFF
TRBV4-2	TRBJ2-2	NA	CASGTGGDTGELFF
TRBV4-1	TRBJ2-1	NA	CASSRVGGYNEQFF
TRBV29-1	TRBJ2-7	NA	CSVEALGQGSAPVYEQYF
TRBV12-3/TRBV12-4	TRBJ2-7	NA	CASSGTEGYEQYF
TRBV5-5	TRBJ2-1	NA	CASSPGVPRMNEQFF
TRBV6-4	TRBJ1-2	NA	CASSENGVAVYGYTF
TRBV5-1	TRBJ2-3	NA	CASFQGWGTDTQYF
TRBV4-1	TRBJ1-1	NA	CASSQVGTGTNTEAFF
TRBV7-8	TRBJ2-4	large	CASSLGHRAKNIQYF
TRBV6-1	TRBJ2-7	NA	CASSEGLTGAVYEQCF
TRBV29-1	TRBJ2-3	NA	CSVDREVSSTQLLDTQYF
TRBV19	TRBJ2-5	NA	CASYRDTQETQYF
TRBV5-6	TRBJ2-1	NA	CASSYGSGDEQFF
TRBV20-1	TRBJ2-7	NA	CSARDPQGREQYF
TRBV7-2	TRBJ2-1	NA	CASSLVSGGYPYNEQFF
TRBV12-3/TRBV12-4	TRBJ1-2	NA	CASSLAAAGTPYGYTF
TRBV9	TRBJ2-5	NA	CASSVLPRQGETQYF
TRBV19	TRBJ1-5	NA	CASSYDSFNQPQHF